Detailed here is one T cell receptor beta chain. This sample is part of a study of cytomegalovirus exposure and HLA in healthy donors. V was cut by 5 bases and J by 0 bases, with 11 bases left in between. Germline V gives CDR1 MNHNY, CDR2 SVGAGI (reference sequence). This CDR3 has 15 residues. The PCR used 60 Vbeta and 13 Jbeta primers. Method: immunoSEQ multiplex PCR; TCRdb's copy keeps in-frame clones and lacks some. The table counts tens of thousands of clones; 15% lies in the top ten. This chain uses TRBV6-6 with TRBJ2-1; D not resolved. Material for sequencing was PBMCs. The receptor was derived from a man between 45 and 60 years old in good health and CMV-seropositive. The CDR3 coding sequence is TGTGCCAGCAGTCCCAGTCCGCCCTCCTACAATGAGCAGTTCTTC. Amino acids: CASSPSPPSYNEQFF.